Presented here are 15 T cell receptor beta chains from one specimen sequenced in a study of identical twins. TCRdb processed the 5' RACE reads anew with MiXCR; each CDR3 protein has one entry. The sample yields 500,000 or so distinct CDR3 sequences, 14% seen once. These sequences were also reported in another study, on yellow fever vaccine responses in identical twins.

The material sequenced was CD4+ T cells sorted from blood. These receptors all stem from a woman under 30 in good health.

Ten or more counts support this clonotype. V is TRBV7-2 and J is TRBJ2-4; 8 positions match TRBD2. CDR3 length equals 17 residues. The germline gives CDR1 SGHTA, CDR2 FQGNSA. The J segment lost 0 bases and the V segment lost 4 bases, leaving 8 bases of the junction unmatched. CDR3 in DNA: TGTGCCAGCAGCTGGGGACCGGGACTAGGAGCCAAAAACATTCAGTACTTC. Translating it yields CASSWGPGLGAKNIQYF.

The CDR3 here is CSARDLGSSGNTIYF. As DNA, the CDR3 is TGCAGTGCTAGAGATTTGGGGAGCTCTGGAAACACCATATATTTT. The genes are TRBV20-1 and TRBJ1-3, with D unclear. The CDR3 length is 15 residues. V was cut by 0 bases and J by 0 bases, with 9 bases left in between. Germline values: CDR1 DFQATT, CDR2 SNEGSKA (reference sequence).

This rearrangement joins TRBV20-1 to TRBJ2-2, with D perhaps TRBD1 or TRBD2 (5 bases each). Trimming removed 0 bases at V and 5 bases at J, with 13 bases between. The CDR3 length is 15 residues. Germline lookup yields CDR1 DFQATT and CDR2 SNEGSKA (reference sequence). Written as DNA, the CDR3 is TGCAGTGCTAGAGATGGGGGTCTTGGAACCGGGGAGCTGTTTTTT. This gives the protein CSARDGGLGTGELFF.

This clonotype occurred a few times. The V call is TRBV7-9, the J call TRBJ2-5; D remains ambiguous. The germline V and J ends were trimmed by 2 bases and 4 bases, with 11 bases remaining between them. The germline CDR1 and CDR2 sequences are SEHNR and FQNEAQ (reference sequence). The CDR3 is 14 residues long. CDR3 region: CASSLKGLGETQYF. For the CDR3, the DNA is TGTGCCAGCAGCTTAAAGGGTCTAGGAGAGACCCAGTACTTC.

This clonotype occurred many times. V is TRBV12-3 or TRBV12-4 and J is TRBJ2-3, with D tentatively TRBD1 or TRBD2 (5 bases each). The CDR3 runs to 15 residues. The V gene lost 3 bases and the J gene lost 2 bases, with 12 bases spanning the gap. DNA of the CDR3: TGTGCCAGCAGTTTGGGGGACGGACCCACAGATACGCAGTATTTT. It is translated as CASSLGDGPTDTQYF.

At least ten counts were recorded for this clonotype. The chain is built from TRBV9 and TRBJ2-1, with D possibly TRBD2 on 5 matching bases. CDR3 length: 14 residues. Germline V gene sequence: CDR1 SGDLS, CDR2 YYNGEE. Trimming removed 3 bases from V and 9 bases from J, with 16 bases in between. The CDR3 DNA follows: TGTGCCAGCAGCGCATCCGGGATAGGTACTGAGCAGTTCTTC. Residues: CASSASGIGTEQFF.

The CDR3 sequence: CASRSRTNYEQYF. The DNA for the CDR3 is TGTGCCAGCAGGAGTCGGACGAACTACGAGCAGTACTTC. The chain combines TRBV28 with TRBJ2-7, with D hard to call. Germline lookup yields CDR1 MDHEN and CDR2 SYDVKM. V dropped 6 bases and J dropped 3 bases, with 12 bases sitting between them. The CDR3 is 13 residues long. Together with reference TRBV28 and TRBJ2-7, the CDR3 gives the full variable domain: DVKVTQSSRYLVKRTGEKVFLECVQDMDHENMFWYRQDPGLGLRLIYFSYDVKMKEKGDIPEGYSVSREKKERFSLILESASTNQTSMYLCASRSRTNYEQYFGPGTRLTVT.

V and J are TRBV7-2 and TRBJ2-3, with a weak D call TRBD1 (6 bases). The CDR3 length is 15 residues. V lost 5 bases, J lost 2 bases, and 14 bases lay in between. The germline V gene encodes CDR1 SGHTA and CDR2 FQGNSA. CDR3 in DNA: TGTGCCAGCAGCCATTCTGGACAGCCCACAGATACGCAGTATTTT. Residues: CASSHSGQPTDTQYF.

This clonotype was observed at least ten times. V is TRBV6-5 and J is TRBJ2-1; no reliable D call. The V gene lost 8 bases and the J gene lost 3 bases, with 26 bases spanning the gap. This CDR3 has 18 residues. CDR1 and CDR2 (germline): MNHEY, SVGAGI. The chain's CDR3 is CASRTFVNSLAGYNEQFF. In DNA form, the CDR3 reads TGTGCCAGCCGTACTTTCGTAAATAGCCTGGCCGGCTACAATGAGCAGTTCTTC.

This clonotype was observed a handful of times. The chain couples TRBV9 to TRBJ2-3; 7 bases map to TRBD2. The CDR3 is 18 amino acids. Germline lookup yields CDR1 SGDLS and CDR2 YYNGEE. The V segment lost 0 bases and the J segment 5 bases; nucleotides outside the gene matches: 15. The CDR3 loop is CASSVATFRAGDLDTQYF. The DNA for the CDR3 is TGTGCCAGCAGCGTAGCTACGTTCCGGGCGGGAGATTTAGATACGCAGTATTTT.

Many counts were recorded for this clonotype. V and J are TRBV20-1 and TRBJ1-2, with TRBD1 as a possible D gene (6 bases). This CDR3 spans 14 amino acids. The germline CDR1 and CDR2 sequences are DFQATT and SNEGSKA (reference sequence). The germline V and J ends were trimmed by 0 bases and 3 bases, with 11 bases remaining between them. CDR3 sequence: CSARDVRGYYGYTF. The CDR3 DNA is TGCAGTGCTAGAGATGTTAGGGGGTACTATGGCTACACCTTC.

CDR3 DNA: TGTGCCATCGGCACTAGCGGGAGTGGGGAGACCCAGTACTTC. The encoded protein is CAIGTSGSGETQYF. This sequence joins TRBV10-3 and TRBJ2-5, with 11 bases aligning to TRBD2. Germline values: CDR1 ENHRY, CDR2 SYGVKD. This CDR3 contains 14 residues. Trimming cost V 8 bases and J 5 bases; bases outside gene matches: 7.

The genes are TRBV5-1 and TRBJ2-1, with D possibly matching TRBD2 (5 bases). Trimming took off 0 bases at V and 4 bases at J, with 8 bases between the two ends. CDR3 length equals 14 residues. CDR1 is SGHRS, CDR2 YFSETQ, per germline. The DNA for the CDR3 is TGCGCCAGCAGCTTGGACGGGAATTACAATGAGCAGTTCTTC. This encodes CASSLDGNYNEQFF.

The chain recombines TRBV2 with TRBJ2-7; TRBD2 matches at 7 bases. Germline trimming cut 7 bases from V and 2 bases from J; bases unmatched to any gene: 5. Per germline, CDR1 SNHLY and CDR2 FYNNEI. The CDR3 runs to 13 residues. The CDR3 is CASTLGGPYEQYF. The CDR3, as DNA: TGTGCCAGCACTCTGGGAGGGCCCTACGAGCAGTACTTC.

This clonotype was counted only a few times. The CDR3 loop reads CASSRTVGEQETQYF. Written as DNA, the CDR3 is TGTGCCAGCAGCCGAACCGTGGGGGAACAAGAGACCCAGTACTTC. The J gene is TRBJ2-5, the V gene TRBV4-2; D may be TRBD1 or TRBD2 (5 bases each). Looked up from germline, CDR1 is LGHNA and CDR2 is YNFKEQ. This CDR3 region has 15 residues. V was shortened by 4 bases and J by 2 bases, with 14 bases between the two germline ends.